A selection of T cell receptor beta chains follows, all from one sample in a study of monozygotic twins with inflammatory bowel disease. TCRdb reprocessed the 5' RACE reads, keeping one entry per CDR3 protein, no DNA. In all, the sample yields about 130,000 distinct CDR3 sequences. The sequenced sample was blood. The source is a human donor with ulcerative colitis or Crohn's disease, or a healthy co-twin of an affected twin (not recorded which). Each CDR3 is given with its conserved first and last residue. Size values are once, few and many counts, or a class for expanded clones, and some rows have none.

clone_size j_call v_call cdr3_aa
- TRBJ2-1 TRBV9 CASSAGTNGLPNYNEQFF
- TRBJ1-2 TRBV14 CASSQDERDINYGYTF
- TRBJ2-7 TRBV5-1 CASSLVGLAGAAYEQYF
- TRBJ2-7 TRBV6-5 CASSYSGGSYEQYF
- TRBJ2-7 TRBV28 CASSLIGPGGTYEQYF
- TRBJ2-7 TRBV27 CASSSSTSGPYEQYF
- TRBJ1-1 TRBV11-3 CASSPGGRAEAFF
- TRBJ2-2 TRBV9 CASSVELWREGSGELLF
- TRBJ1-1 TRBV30 CAWSPGRNEAFF
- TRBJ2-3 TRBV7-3 CASSLNSGTSTDTQYF
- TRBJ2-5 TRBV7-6 CASSLGGLAGGSVTQYF
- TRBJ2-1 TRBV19 CASSRGGVISYNEQFF
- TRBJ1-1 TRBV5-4 CASSLGGRINTEAFF
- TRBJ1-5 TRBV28 CASRVPPDNQPQHF
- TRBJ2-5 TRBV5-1 CASSSTSGTETQYF
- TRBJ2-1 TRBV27 CASSFTSLNEQFF
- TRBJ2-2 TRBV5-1 CASSGLAGGGSTGELFF
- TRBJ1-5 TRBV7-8 CASSLGTGPQPQHF
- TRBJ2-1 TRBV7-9 CASSSQRDRNNEQFF
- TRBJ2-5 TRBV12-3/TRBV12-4 CASSRQARQETQYF
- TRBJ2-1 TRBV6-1 CASSRGLAEYNEQFF
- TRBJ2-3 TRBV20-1 CSARVAGGRVAQYF
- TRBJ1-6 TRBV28 CASSQGGTSYNSPLHF
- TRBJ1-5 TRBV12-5 CASGLVRGESNQPQHF
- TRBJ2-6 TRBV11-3 CASSLGAGANVLTF
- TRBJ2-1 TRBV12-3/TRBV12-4 CASSLGQGRHNEQFF
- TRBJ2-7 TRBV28 CASSRIYEQYF
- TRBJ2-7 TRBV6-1 CASSSQIGASYEQYF
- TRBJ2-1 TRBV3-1 CASSQGSQTGVYEQFF
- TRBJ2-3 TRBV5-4 CASSGERGTDTQYF
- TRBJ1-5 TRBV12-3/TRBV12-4 CASSLDQPQHF
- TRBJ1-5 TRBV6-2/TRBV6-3 CASSYSSGKNNQPQHF
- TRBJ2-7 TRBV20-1 CSARRRENYEQYF
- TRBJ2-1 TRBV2 CASSDTSGVFYNEQFF
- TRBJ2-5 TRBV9 CASSPGLKETQYF
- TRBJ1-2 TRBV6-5 CASSNSRTSGGYTF
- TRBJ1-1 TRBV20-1 CSPSPGQGFRTEAFF
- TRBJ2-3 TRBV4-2 CASSQVRSSGRGTQYF
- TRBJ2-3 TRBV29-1 CSVESGSPDTQYF
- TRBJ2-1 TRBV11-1 CASSLQGRSYNEQFF
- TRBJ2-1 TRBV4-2 CASSLQAASGRAGAYNEQFF
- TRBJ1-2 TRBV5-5 CASSLKDREFGYTF
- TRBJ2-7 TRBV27 CASSLSRGSLGQGFGEQYF
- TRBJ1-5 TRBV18 CASSPSGESQPQHF
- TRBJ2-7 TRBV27 CASSSRTTPGSYEQYF
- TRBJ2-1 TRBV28 CASSLPPPGSYNEQFF
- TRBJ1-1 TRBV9 CASSVKGAGEAFF
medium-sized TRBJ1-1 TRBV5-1 CASSPQGNRGRGTEAFF
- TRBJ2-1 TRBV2 CASSEAGASNEQFF
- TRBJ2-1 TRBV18 CASSKAGGDNEQFF
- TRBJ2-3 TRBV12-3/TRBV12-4 CASSKTESTDTQYF
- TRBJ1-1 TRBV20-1 CSAREGAGGGEAFF